This is a list of T cell receptor beta chains from one sample in a study of cytomegalovirus exposure and HLA in healthy donors. Profiling relied on immunoSEQ multiplex PCR, and the TCRdb table lists in-frame clones only, not all of them. This table holds approximately 73,000 clones, under 70% found once. Sequenced sample: PBMCs. These receptors came from a man aged 25 to 40 in good health and CMV-seropositive. The CDR3 runs from the conserved cysteine through the conserved F or W. The order of the fields is V gene, J gene, D gene, clone size, CDR3 protein, CDR3 DNA. The D gene is left open where the match is weak. Some rows mark clone size as missing; the rest say once, few, many or name a class of expanded clone.

TRBV2,TRBJ1-2,NA,NA,CASSELTLYGYTF,TGTGCCAGCAGTGAACTGACACTCTATGGCTACACCTTC
TRBV7-3,TRBJ1-5,TRBD1,NA,CASSATGGGQPQHF,TGTGCCAGCAGCGCTACAGGGGGAGGTCAGCCCCAGCATTTT
TRBV6-4,TRBJ2-2,NA,NA,CASMPSENTGELFF,TGTGCCAGCATGCCTAGTGAGAACACCGGGGAGCTGTTTTTT
TRBV6-1,TRBJ2-1,TRBD2,NA,CASSETSGSHNEQFF,TGTGCCAGCAGTGAAACTAGCGGGAGCCACAATGAGCAGTTCTTC
TRBV19,TRBJ2-6,TRBD2,NA,CASRLGLASGANVLTF,TGTGCCAGTAGACTGGGACTAGCGTCTGGGGCCAACGTCCTGACTTTC
TRBV30,TRBJ1-3,TRBD1,NA,CAWGRLGQGWDLIYF,TGTGCCTGGGGGCGCCTTGGACAGGGTTGGGACTTAATATATTTT
TRBV5-1,TRBJ1-2,TRBD1,once,CASSSRDSPNYGYTF,TGCGCCAGCAGCTCCCGGGACAGCCCTAACTATGGCTACACCTTC
TRBV10-3,TRBJ2-7,TRBD1,once,CAIRDRGEQYF,TGTGCCATCAGAGACAGGGGCGAGCAGTACTTC
TRBV2,TRBJ2-7,TRBD2,NA,CASRGLSYEQYF,TGTGCCAGCAGGGGACTATCGTACGAGCAGTACTTC
TRBV5-6,TRBJ2-7,NA,few,CASSLAGAGNEQYF,TGTGCCAGCAGCTTGGCTGGGGCTGGTAACGAGCAGTACTTC
TRBV6-5,TRBJ2-1,NA,few,CASSYSRNGYNEQFF,TGTGCCAGCAGTTACTCGAGGAATGGCTACAATGAGCAGTTCTTC
TRBV7-3,TRBJ2-7,NA,once,CASSPGGQGRHEQYF,TGTGCCAGCAGCCCGGGAGGACAGGGACGCCACGAGCAGTACTTC
TRBV10-2,TRBJ2-3,NA,NA,CASSVLAVTDTQYF,TGCGCCAGCAGTGTCTTAGCAGTGACAGATACGCAGTATTTT
TRBV7-2,TRBJ1-3,NA,NA,CASSLASLLGNTIYF,TGTGCCAGCAGCTTAGCGTCTCTCCTAGGAAACACCATATATTTT
TRBV5-1,TRBJ1-4,NA,once,CASSLSGSGATNEKLFF,TGCGCCAGCAGCTTGTCGGGGTCAGGGGCAACTAATGAAAAACTGTTTTTT
TRBV7-6,TRBJ2-7,TRBD2,NA,CASSLGSEREYLYEQYF,TGTGCCAGCAGCTTAGGAAGCGAGCGGGAGTATTTGTACGAGCAGTACTTC
TRBV7-3,TRBJ2-1,TRBD2,NA,CASSLEGISGREQFF,TGTGCCAGCAGCTTAGAGGGGATTAGCGGGAGGGAGCAGTTCTTC
TRBV29-1,TRBJ2-1,NA,NA,CSTTRGGFNEQFF,TGCAGCACCACCCGCGGAGGGTTCAATGAGCAGTTCTTC
TRBV7-2,TRBJ2-7,TRBD1,NA,CASTFAGTGAYEQYF,TGTGCCAGCACCTTCGCGGGGACAGGGGCATACGAGCAGTACTTC
TRBV4-1,TRBJ1-5,NA,once,CASSQDVSGVQPQHF,TGCGCCAGCAGCCAAGACGTGTCAGGGGTTCAGCCCCAGCATTTT
TRBV7-9,TRBJ2-7,TRBD2,NA,CASSLVASGGPTTF,TGTGCCAGCAGCTTAGTGGCTAGCGGGGGACCTACTACTTTC
TRBV29-1,TRBJ2-7,NA,NA,CSVEESTSSYEQYF,TGCAGCGTTGAAGAGAGTACCTCCTCCTACGAGCAGTACTTC
TRBV10-3,TRBJ2-6,NA,NA,CAISLRDGLSGANVLTF,TGTGCCATCAGTCTACGGGACGGACTATCTGGGGCCAACGTCCTGACTTTC
TRBV5-1,TRBJ2-1,NA,NA,CASRSPGQPAGGEQFF,TGCGCCAGCCGATCGCCGGGACAACCCGCCGGCGGTGAGCAGTTCTTC
TRBV28,TRBJ1-2,NA,NA,CASSTQTALEIYGYTF,TGTGCCAGCAGTACGCAGACAGCGTTGGAAATCTATGGCTACACCTTC
TRBV28,TRBJ2-1,TRBD2,NA,CASQGLAGAIYNEQFF,TGTGCCAGCCAGGGCCTAGCGGGAGCAATCTACAATGAGCAGTTCTTC
TRBV19,TRBJ1-1,NA,few,CASSIEAGRGTEAFF,TGTGCCAGTAGTATAGAGGCGGGACGGGGCACTGAAGCTTTCTTT
TRBV28,TRBJ1-1,TRBD1,few,CASSPNVRAWTGDGTEAFF,TGTGCCAGCAGTCCAAACGTACGTGCATGGACAGGGGATGGCACTGAAGCTTTCTTT
TRBV30,TRBJ2-7,NA,NA,CAWSFSITYEQYF,TGTGCCTGGAGTTTTTCTATTACTTACGAGCAGTACTTC
TRBV9,TRBJ2-6,NA,NA,CASSLSGSGANVLTF,TGTGCCAGCAGCCTATCGGGGTCTGGGGCCAACGTCCTGACTTTC
TRBV7-2,TRBJ2-1,NA,few,CASSQSSGIKEQFF,TGTGCCAGCAGCCAATCTTCGGGAATCAAAGAGCAGTTCTTC
TRBV27,TRBJ2-7,NA,NA,CASSSRRLINSYEQYF,TGTGCCAGCAGTTCTAGACGCCTTATCAACTCCTACGAGCAGTACTTC
TRBV29-1,TRBJ2-5,NA,NA,CSLPLAGGGETQYF,TGCAGCCTCCCGTTAGCTGGAGGAGGGGAGACCCAGTACTTC
TRBV27,TRBJ2-3,TRBD2,NA,CASSRREGDTQYF,TGTGCCAGCAGTCGCCGGGAGGGAGATACGCAGTATTTT
TRBV7-3,TRBJ1-1,NA,NA,CASSTVFTGTEAFF,TGTGCCAGCAGCACGGTTTTCACGGGGACTGAAGCTTTCTTT
TRBV11-2,TRBJ2-3,NA,NA,CASSRGGGDTQYF,TGTGCCAGCAGCCGTGGGGGAGGAGATACGCAGTATTTT
TRBV7-9,TRBJ2-7,NA,NA,CASSGETSSYEQYF,TGTGCCAGCAGCGGTGAGACTAGTTCCTACGAGCAATACTTC
TRBV6-4,TRBJ2-4,NA,NA,CASSDSFRGADRGSIQYF,TGTGCCAGCAGTGATTCGTTCCGGGGGGCTGACAGGGGCAGCATTCAGTACTTC
TRBV9,TRBJ2-1,NA,NA,CASSVAGVRDNEQFF,TGTGCCAGCAGCGTAGCGGGAGTGCGGGACAATGAGCAGTTCTTC
TRBV4-2,TRBJ2-5,NA,NA,CASSTEGRETQYF,TGTGCCAGCAGCACGGAGGGCCGGGAGACCCAGTACTTC
TRBV2,TRBJ1-4,TRBD1,NA,CASRANVGQTNEKLFF,TGTGCCAGCAGAGCGAACGTGGGACAGACTAATGAAAAACTGTTTTTT
TRBV5-6,TRBJ2-7,NA,few,CASSIGAFRLYEQYF,TGTGCCAGCAGCATTGGGGCTTTTAGGCTCTACGAGCAGTACTTC
TRBV28,TRBJ1-4,NA,NA,CASSSDSTNEKLFF,TGTGCCAGCAGTTCGGACAGTACTAATGAAAAACTGTTTTTT
TRBV7-9,TRBJ2-1,TRBD2,NA,CASSFSGTRMNNEQFF,TGTGCCAGCAGCTTCTCCGGGACTAGGATGAACAATGAGCAGTTCTTC
TRBV29-1,TRBJ2-7,TRBD1,NA,CSVDMMGQSLHF,TGCAGCGTTGATATGATGGGACAGTCTTTACACTTC
TRBV19,TRBJ2-7,TRBD1,NA,CASSSDREAEQYF,TGTGCCAGTAGTTCGGACAGGGAGGCCGAGCAGTACTTC
TRBV6-1,TRBJ2-7,TRBD1,NA,CANANRGSGEQYF,TGTGCCAACGCTAACAGGGGATCGGGCGAGCAGTACTTC
TRBV19,TRBJ1-1,NA,few,CASSPQGAYTEAFF,TGTGCCAGTAGTCCCCAGGGCGCATACACTGAAGCTTTCTTT
TRBV15,TRBJ2-3,TRBD1,few,CATSWDRVRVEGTQYF,TGTGCCACCAGCTGGGACAGGGTTCGGGTGGAGGGTACGCAGTATTTT
TRBV7-8,TRBJ1-2,NA,few,CASSLGESHGYTF,TGTGCCAGCAGCTTAGGGGAGAGCCATGGCTACACCTTC
TRBV5-1,TRBJ2-3,NA,NA,CASSFESHLSTDTQYF,TGCGCCAGCAGCTTCGAAAGCCACCTTAGCACAGATACGCAGTATTTT
TRBV30,TRBJ1-3,NA,NA,CAWSALTASGNTIYF,TGTGCCTGGAGTGCCCTGACAGCCTCTGGAAACACCATATATTTT
TRBV6-5,TRBJ1-2,TRBD1,NA,CASSKPGQGNYGYTF,TGTGCCAGCAGTAAACCAGGACAGGGCAACTATGGCTACACCTTC
TRBV18,TRBJ2-5,NA,NA,CASSPYRDRETQYF,TGTGCCAGCTCACCATACAGGGACCGGGAGACCCAGTACTTC
TRBV5-1,TRBJ2-7,NA,once,CASRYVSGLPYEQYF,TGCGCCAGTCGGTATGTGTCGGGTCTCCCCTACGAGCAGTACTTC
TRBV7-2,TRBJ2-7,NA,NA,CASSLSDSDYEQYF,TGTGCCAGCAGCTTATCGGACTCGGATTACGAGCAGTACTTC
TRBV7-9,TRBJ2-5,TRBD2,NA,CASSDSGMGETQYF,TGTGCCAGCAGCGATAGCGGGATGGGCGAGACCCAGTACTTC
TRBV21-1,TRBJ2-7,NA,NA,CASSKALRTVTYEQYF,TGTGCCAGCAGCAAAGCGCTCCGGACAGTTACCTACGAGCAGTACTTC
TRBV28,TRBJ1-4,TRBD1,NA,CASSSVPGQGRGEKLFF,TGTGCCAGCAGTTCGGTCCCGGGACAGGGCAGGGGTGAAAAACTGTTTTTT
TRBV28,TRBJ1-5,TRBD1,NA,CASSFRTGGRKSNQPQHF,TGTGCCAGCAGTTTTCGGACAGGGGGTCGGAAAAGCAATCAGCCCCAGCATTTT